The clone carrying this T cell receptor (beta chain) has a handful of counts. The CDR3 has 13 residues. Looked up from germline, CDR1 is LGHDT and CDR2 is YNNKEL (reference sequence). With 4 bases clipped from V and 10 bases from J, the junction kept 9 bases outside the gene matches. This sample was taken from a study of T cells of healthy individuals. Using its own MiXCR run on the 5' RACE reads, TCRdb lists one record per CDR3 protein. The sample records tens of thousands of distinct CDR3 sequences, over 12% being singletons. The receptor was derived from a human donor in good health. V and J are TRBV3-1 and TRBJ1-2, with TRBD1 matching 7 bases. The CDR3 DNA reads TGTGCCAGCAGCCTCAATCCGGGACAGACCTACACCTTC. Translation: CASSLNPGQTYTF. Full variable domain (outside the CDR3, taken from reference TRBV3-1 and TRBJ1-2): DTAVSQTPKYLVTQMGNDKSIKCEQNLGHDTMYWYKQDSKKFLKIMFSYNNKELIINETVPNRFSPKSPDKAHLNLHINSLELGDSAVYFCASSLNPGQTYTFGSGTRLTVV.